This TCR beta chain was captured in a study of blood T cell repertoires in COVID-19. Study details: Some COVID-19 samples were acute and others convalescent; all came from the United States, Italy and Spain. From T cells, B-cell-depleted T cells, or PBMCs came the material, which was cDNA or gDNA.

Participants were aged about 18 to 90 years, lived in 20 to 25 US areas, and enrolled virtually. Participants' reported clinical history set cohort assignment. V trimming: 4 bases; J trimming: 2 bases; junction bases outside the gene matches: 3. CDR3 size: 15 residues. Germline assignment: CDR1 SGHTA and CDR2 FQGTGA. Only in-frame clones appear in the TCRdb table, and some are missing; sequencing was by immunoSEQ multiplex PCR. The repertoire holds 300,000 to 400,000 clones, with 88% as singletons. The sequenced sample was PBMCs or T cells enriched from blood (not recorded which). This receptor was taken from a woman in her thirties with acute COVID-19. The V and J genes are TRBV7-3 and TRBJ2-1; TRBD2 matches 9 bases. CDR3 sequence reads: CASSSRLAAYNEQFF. In DNA, the CDR3 is TGTGCCAGCAGCTCCCGACTAGCGGCCTACAATGAGCAGTTCTTC. The complete variable domain, with remaining parts taken from reference TRBV7-3 and TRBJ2-1, reads GAGVSQTPSNKVTEKGKYVELRCDPISGHTALYWYRQSLGQGPEFLIYFQGTGAADDSGLPNDRFFAVRPEGSVSTLKIQRTERGDSAVYLCASSSRLAAYNEQFFGPGTRLTVL.